The 9 T cell receptor beta chains below were found in one sample sequenced in a study of blood T cells in healthy people across ages. A second PCR, run for roughly 7 to 12 cycles, used a sample-barcoded 5' primer plus a J-beta primer mix. One entry per CDR3 protein, called by TCRdb with MiXCR from the 5' RACE reads. The table has approximately 730,000 distinct CDR3 sequences, 35% to 45% seen once. The sequenced sample was blood. The receptors stem from a woman aged 60-75 years in good health.

Concerning this clonotype itself: This clone may be a read error of a much larger clone one base away. This chain uses TRBV20-1 with TRBJ2-7; TRBD2 matches at 8 bases. The V and J ends lost 2 bases and 6 bases, in that order; junction bases with no gene match: 6. Looked up from germline, CDR1 is DFQATT and CDR2 is SNEGSKA (reference sequence). The CDR3 runs 13 residues. CDR3 sequence reads: CSARREGLGEQYF. The CDR3 coding sequence is TGCAGTGCTAGACGGGAGGGCCTCGGCGAGCAGTACTTC.

The rearrangement uses TRBV20-1 and TRBJ1-5; D not resolved. The CDR3 spans 14 residues. Germline CDR1 and CDR2: DFQATT and SNEGSKA (reference sequence). V lost 8 bases and J 1 base, leaving 15 bases between the germline ends. CDR3 residues: CSLTVGGSNQPQHF. The DNA of the CDR3 is TGCAGTTTGACCGTTGGAGGAAGCAATCAGCCCCAGCATTTT.

Many counts were recorded for this clonotype. The chain recombines TRBV5-6 with TRBJ2-2, with 14 bases identical to TRBD2. Germline V gene data show CDR1 as SGHDT and CDR2 as YYEEEE. The CDR3 is made up of 19 amino acids. Germline trimming cut 1 base from V and 2 bases from J; bases unmatched to any gene: 7. CDR3 bases: TGTGCCAGCAGCTTGCCCGATGGACTAGCGGGAGGAAACACCGGGGAGCTGTTTTTT. This encodes CASSLPDGLAGGNTGELFF.

This clonotype was recorded at least ten times. This chain uses TRBV3-1 with TRBJ1-2; tentative D call: TRBD1 (6 bases). The length of the CDR3 is 13 residues. The V gene lost 3 bases and the J gene lost 3 bases, with 8 bases spanning the gap. Germline V CDR1 and CDR2: LGHDT, YNNKEL (reference sequence). The chain's CDR3 is CASSQAGDYGYTF. For the CDR3, the DNA is TGTGCCAGCAGCCAGGCAGGGGACTATGGCTACACCTTC. Full variable domain (rest looked up from reference TRBV3-1 and TRBJ1-2): DTAVSQTPKYLVTQMGNDKSIKCEQNLGHDTMYWYKQDSKKFLKIMFSYNNKELIINETVPNRFSPKSPDKAHLNLHINSLELGDSAVYFCASSQAGDYGYTFGSGTRLTVV.

This clonotype has only a few counts. The rearrangement joins TRBV12-3 or TRBV12-4 to TRBJ1-2, with D tentatively TRBD1 (5 bases). This CDR3 has 14 residues. V was cut by 1 base and J by 6 bases, with 12 bases left in between. The CDR3 loop reads CASSLGGREHGYTF. The CDR3 nucleotides are TGTGCCAGCAGTTTAGGAGGCAGGGAACATGGCTACACCTTC.

This clonotype was picked up one time. V gene TRBV7-3 combines with J gene TRBJ2-3; TRBD2 matches at 9 bases. Germline CDR1 is SGHTA and CDR2 is FQGTGA. Trimming removed 1 base from V and 4 bases from J; junction bases left unmatched: 3. The CDR3 loop spans 15 amino acids. Here the CDR3 DNA reads TGTGCCAGCAGCTTAAGCCTAGCGGGGTCAGATACGCAGTATTTT. It codes for CASSLSLAGSDTQYF.

Comments on this clonotype: A much larger clonotype is one base distant, so this may be a read error. V gene TRBV9 combines with J gene TRBJ2-1; 9 positions match TRBD2. Germline CDR1 SGDLS, CDR2 YYNGEE. The J segment lost 8 bases and the V segment lost 0 bases, leaving 6 bases of the junction unmatched. The CDR3 covers 15 residues. The CDR3 coding sequence is TGTGCCAGCAGCGTAGCGGCGGGGGGGCGGGATGAGCAGTTCTTC. Residues: CASSVAAGGRDEQFF.

The rearrangement uses TRBV6-5 and TRBJ1-1; 8 positions agree with TRBD1. J lost 7 bases, V lost 5 bases, and 12 bases had no gene match. Germline CDR1 and CDR2: MNHEY and SVGAGI. This CDR3 region has 15 residues. CDR3 in amino acids: CASSQSQGADSEAFF. In DNA, the CDR3 is TGTGCCAGCAGTCAATCGCAGGGGGCGGATAGTGAAGCTTTCTTT.

This clonotype was counted between two and nine times. The rearrangement uses TRBV6-1 and TRBJ2-1; the match to TRBD2 covers 9 bases. CDR1 and CDR2 from the germline V gene are MNHNS and SASEGT. The CDR3 extends over 13 amino acids. Trimming removed 9 bases from V and 4 bases from J; junction bases left unmatched: 4. CDR3 in DNA: TGTGCCAGTGTAGCGGGAGCTTACAATGAGCAGTTCTTC. This sequence encodes CASVAGAYNEQFF.